The source of this T cell receptor beta chain is a study of T cell changes during pregnancy in multiple sclerosis. Germline CDR1 MRHNA, CDR2 SNTAGT. With 2 bases clipped from V and 5 bases from J, the junction kept 6 bases outside the gene matches. The CDR3 contains 15 residues. The data were produced by immunoSEQ multiplex PCR, yet TCRdb's version contains in-frame clones alone and is incomplete. The table has under 80,000 clones, around 90% seen once. This receptor was identified in a female donor with multiple sclerosis, enrolled in a pregnancy study. The specimen was peripheral blood, collected in the first trimester of pregnancy. This rearrangement joins TRBV6-4 to TRBJ2-3, with TRBD2 matching over 8 bases. The CDR3 bases are TGTGCCAGCAGTGACAGGGCGGGAGGAGGAGATACGCAGTATTTT. This gives the protein CASSDRAGGGDTQYF.